This T cell receptor (beta chain) was recovered during a study of cytomegalovirus exposure and HLA in healthy donors. Study findings and constraints: Published work reported that the classifier diagnosed cytomegalovirus status with high specificity and sensitivity. Productive rates of about 87% or about 30% were seen for most TCR beta V segments in an earlier analysis. CMV antigen specificity was confirmed in vitro for a few CMV-associated chains. Indistinguishable V segments, including TRBV6-2 and TRBV6-3, were excluded.

Details on this clone: What it recognizes is unknown.

Germline CDR1 and CDR2: SGHRS and YFSETQ. The CDR3 covers 14 residues. V shed 4 bases and J 2 bases; nucleotides not matched to a gene: 3. The PCR employed 60 Vbeta primers together with 13 Jbeta primers. Assay: immunoSEQ multiplex PCR; the TCRdb copy retains only in-frame clones and omits some. Of 150,000 or so clones listed, 76% are singletons. The sample consisted of PBMCs. The source is a male donor in good health and CMV-seronegative. The chain is built from TRBV5-1 and TRBJ1-3, with 7 nucleotides matching TRBD1. CDR3 amino acids: CASSPTGPGNTIYF. Written as DNA, the CDR3 is TGCGCCAGCAGCCCGACAGGGCCTGGAAACACCATATATTTT.